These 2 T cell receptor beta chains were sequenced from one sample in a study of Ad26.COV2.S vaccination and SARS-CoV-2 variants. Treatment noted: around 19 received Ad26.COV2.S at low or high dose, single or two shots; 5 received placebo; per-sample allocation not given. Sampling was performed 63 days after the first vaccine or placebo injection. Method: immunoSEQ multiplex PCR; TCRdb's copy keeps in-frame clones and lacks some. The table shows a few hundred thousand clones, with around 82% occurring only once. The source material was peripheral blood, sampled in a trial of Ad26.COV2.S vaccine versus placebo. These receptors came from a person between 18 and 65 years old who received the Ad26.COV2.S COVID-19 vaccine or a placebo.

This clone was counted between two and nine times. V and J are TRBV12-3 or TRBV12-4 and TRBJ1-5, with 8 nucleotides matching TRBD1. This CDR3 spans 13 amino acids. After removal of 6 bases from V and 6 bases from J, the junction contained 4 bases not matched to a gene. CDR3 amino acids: CASRQGEGQPQHF. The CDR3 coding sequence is TGTGCCAGCAGACAGGGGGAGGGTCAGCCCCAGCATTTT.

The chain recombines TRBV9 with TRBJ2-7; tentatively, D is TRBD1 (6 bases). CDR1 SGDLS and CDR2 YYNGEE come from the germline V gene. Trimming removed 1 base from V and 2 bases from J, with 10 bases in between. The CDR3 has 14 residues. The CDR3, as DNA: TGTGCCAGCAGCGTACGGGACATCACCTACGAGCAGTACTTC. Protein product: CASSVRDITYEQYF.